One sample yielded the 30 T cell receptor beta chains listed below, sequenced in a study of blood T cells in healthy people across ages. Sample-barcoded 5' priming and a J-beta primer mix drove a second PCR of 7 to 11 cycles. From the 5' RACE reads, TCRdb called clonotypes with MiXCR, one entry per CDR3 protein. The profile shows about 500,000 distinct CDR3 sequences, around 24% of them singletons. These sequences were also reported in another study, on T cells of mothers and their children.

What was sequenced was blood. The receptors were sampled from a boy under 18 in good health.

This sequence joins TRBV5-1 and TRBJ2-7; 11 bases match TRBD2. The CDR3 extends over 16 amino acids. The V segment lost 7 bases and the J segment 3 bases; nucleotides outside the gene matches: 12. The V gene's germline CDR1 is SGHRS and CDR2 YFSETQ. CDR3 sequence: CASRVSGTSGHYEQYF. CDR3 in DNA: TGCGCCAGCCGGGTTTCCGGGACTAGCGGACACTACGAGCAGTACTTC. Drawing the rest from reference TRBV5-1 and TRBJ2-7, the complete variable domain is KAGVTQTPRYLIKTRGQQVTLSCSPISGHRSVSWYQQTPGQGLQFLFEYFSETQRNKGNFPGRFSGRQFSNSRSEMNVSTLELGDSALYLCASRVSGTSGHYEQYFGPGTRLTVT.

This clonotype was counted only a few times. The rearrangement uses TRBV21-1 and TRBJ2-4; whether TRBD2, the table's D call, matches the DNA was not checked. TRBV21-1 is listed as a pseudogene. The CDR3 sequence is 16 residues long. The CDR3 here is CASSKALEGRENIQYF. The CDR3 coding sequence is TGTGCCAGCAGCAAAGCGCTGGAGGGGAGGGAAAACATTCAGTACTTC.

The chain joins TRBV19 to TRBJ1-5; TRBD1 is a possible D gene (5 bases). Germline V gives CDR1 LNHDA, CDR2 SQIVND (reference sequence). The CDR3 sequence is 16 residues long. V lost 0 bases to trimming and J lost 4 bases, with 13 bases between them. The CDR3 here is CASSIDHGTDNQPQHF. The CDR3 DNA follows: TGTGCCAGTAGTATAGATCACGGGACCGATAATCAGCCCCAGCATTTT.

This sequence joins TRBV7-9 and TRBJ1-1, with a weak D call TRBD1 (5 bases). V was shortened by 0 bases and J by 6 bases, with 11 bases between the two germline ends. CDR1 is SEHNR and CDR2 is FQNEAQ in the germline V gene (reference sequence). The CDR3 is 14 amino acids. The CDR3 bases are TGTGCCAGCAGCTTAGCGGCGGGGGAGGCTGAAGCTTTCTTT. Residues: CASSLAAGEAEAFF.

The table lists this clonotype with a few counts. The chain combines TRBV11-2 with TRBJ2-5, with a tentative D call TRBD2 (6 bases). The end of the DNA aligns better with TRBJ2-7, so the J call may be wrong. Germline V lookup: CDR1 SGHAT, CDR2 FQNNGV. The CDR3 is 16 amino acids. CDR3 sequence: CASSFGHRDSLYEQYF. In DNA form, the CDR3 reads TGTGCCAGCAGCTTCGGACATCGGGACTCCCTCTACGAGCAGTACTTC.

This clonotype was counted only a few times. In nucleotides, the CDR3 is TGCAGTGCTAGAGACGGACAGGGGGAGATGGAGACCCAGTACTTC. Translating gives CSARDGQGEMETQYF. The rearrangement links TRBV20-1 to TRBJ2-1; TRBD1 agrees at 10 bases. The end of the DNA aligns better with TRBJ2-5, so the J call may be wrong. The CDR3 sequence is 15 residues long. Germline assignment: CDR1 DFQATT and CDR2 SNEGSKA (reference sequence).

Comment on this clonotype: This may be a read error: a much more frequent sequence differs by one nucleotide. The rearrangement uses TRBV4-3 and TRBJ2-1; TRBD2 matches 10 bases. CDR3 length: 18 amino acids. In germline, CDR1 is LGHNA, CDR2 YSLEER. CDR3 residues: CASSQESPLAGWDNEQLF. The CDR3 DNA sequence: TGCGCCAGCAGCCAAGAATCCCCACTAGCGGGATGGGACAATGAGCAGCTCTTC.

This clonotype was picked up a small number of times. CDR3 sequence reads: CASSSPGLAGGQETQYF. Here the CDR3 DNA reads TGTGCCAGCAGCTCCCCCGGACTAGCGGGGGGTCAAGAGACCCAGTACTTC. The chain carries TRBV13 and TRBJ2-5, with 14 bases aligning to TRBD2. CDR3 size: 17 residues. The V gene end was trimmed by 4 bases and the J gene end by 2 bases; junction bases not matched to a gene: 6. Germline V gene sequence: CDR1 PRHDT, CDR2 FYEKMQ (reference sequence).

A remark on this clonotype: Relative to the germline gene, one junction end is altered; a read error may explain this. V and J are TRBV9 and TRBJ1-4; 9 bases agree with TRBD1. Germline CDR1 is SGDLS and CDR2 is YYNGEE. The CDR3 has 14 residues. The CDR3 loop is CASCVQGAGEKLFF. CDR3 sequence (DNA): TGTGCCAGCTGCGTACAGGGGGCGGGTGAAAAACTGTTTTTT.

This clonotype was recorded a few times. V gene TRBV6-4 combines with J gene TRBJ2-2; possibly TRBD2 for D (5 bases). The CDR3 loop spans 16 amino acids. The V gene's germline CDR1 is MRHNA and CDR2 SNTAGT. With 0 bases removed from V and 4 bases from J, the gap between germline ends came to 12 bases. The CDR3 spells CASSDSKKEGTGELFF. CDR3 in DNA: TGTGCCAGCAGTGACTCGAAGAAAGAGGGCACCGGGGAGCTGTTTTTT.

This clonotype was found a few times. DNA for the CDR3: TGTGCCAGCAGCCAATCTGGGGGTCAGCCCCAGCATTTT. Amino acids: CASSQSGGQPQHF. The chain carries TRBV3-1 and TRBJ1-5, with a weak D call TRBD1 (5 bases). V was trimmed by 2 bases and J by 6 bases, leaving 8 bases between them. Germline V CDR1 and CDR2: LGHDT, YNNKEL (reference sequence). The CDR3 consists of 13 residues.

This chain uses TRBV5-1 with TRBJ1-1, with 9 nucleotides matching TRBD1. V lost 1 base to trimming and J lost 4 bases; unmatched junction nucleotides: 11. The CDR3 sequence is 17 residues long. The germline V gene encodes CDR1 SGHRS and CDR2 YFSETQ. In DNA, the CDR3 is TGCGCCAGCAGCTTGACCTTTCCGGGACAGGGAGGCACTGAAGCTTTCTTT. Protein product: CASSLTFPGQGGTEAFF.

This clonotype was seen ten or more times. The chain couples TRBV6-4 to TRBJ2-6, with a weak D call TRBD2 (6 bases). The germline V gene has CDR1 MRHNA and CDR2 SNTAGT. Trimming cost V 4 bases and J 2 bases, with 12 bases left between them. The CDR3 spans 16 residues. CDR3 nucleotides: TGTGCCAGCAGTGGCTCCCCGGGGGCTGGGGCCAACGTCCTGACTTTC. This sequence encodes CASSGSPGAGANVLTF.

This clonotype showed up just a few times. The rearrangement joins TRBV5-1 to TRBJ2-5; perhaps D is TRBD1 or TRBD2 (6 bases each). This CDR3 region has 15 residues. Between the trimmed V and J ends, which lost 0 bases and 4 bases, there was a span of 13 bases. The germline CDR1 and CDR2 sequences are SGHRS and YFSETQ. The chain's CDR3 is CASSLGGAERETQYF. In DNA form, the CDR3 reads TGCGCCAGCAGCTTGGGGGGGGCAGAGCGAGAGACCCAGTACTTC.

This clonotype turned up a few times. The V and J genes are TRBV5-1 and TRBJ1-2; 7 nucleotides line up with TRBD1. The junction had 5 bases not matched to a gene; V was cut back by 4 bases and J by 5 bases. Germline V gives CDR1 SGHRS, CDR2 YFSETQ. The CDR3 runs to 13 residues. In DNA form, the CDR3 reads TGCGCCAGCAGCCCCGACAGGGATTATGGCTACACCTTC. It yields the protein CASSPDRDYGYTF.

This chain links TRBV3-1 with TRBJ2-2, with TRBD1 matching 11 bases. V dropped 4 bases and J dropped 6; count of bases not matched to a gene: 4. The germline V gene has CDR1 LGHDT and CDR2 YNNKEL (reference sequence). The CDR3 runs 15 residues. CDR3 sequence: CASSLRTGGPGELFF. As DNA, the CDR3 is TGTGCCAGCAGCCTAAGGACAGGGGGCCCCGGGGAGCTGTTTTTT.

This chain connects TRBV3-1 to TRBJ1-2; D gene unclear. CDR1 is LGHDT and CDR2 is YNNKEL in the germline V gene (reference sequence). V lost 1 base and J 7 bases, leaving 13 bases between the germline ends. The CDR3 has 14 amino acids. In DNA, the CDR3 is TGTGCCAGCAGCCAAGCCCCGTGGGAGGGTGGCTACACCTTC. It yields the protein CASSQAPWEGGYTF.

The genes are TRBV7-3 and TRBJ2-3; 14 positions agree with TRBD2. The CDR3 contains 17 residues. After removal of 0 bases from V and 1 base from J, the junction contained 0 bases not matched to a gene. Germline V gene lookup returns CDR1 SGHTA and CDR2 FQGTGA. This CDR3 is CASSLTGLAGGTDTQYF. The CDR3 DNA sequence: TGTGCCAGCAGCTTAACGGGACTAGCGGGGGGCACAGATACGCAGTATTTT.

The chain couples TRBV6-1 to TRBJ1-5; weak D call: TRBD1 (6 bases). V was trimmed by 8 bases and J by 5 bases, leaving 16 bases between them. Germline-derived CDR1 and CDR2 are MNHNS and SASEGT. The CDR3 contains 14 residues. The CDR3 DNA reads TGTGCCAGCGGAACCGGGACAAATTATCAGCCCCAGCATTTT. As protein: CASGTGTNYQPQHF.

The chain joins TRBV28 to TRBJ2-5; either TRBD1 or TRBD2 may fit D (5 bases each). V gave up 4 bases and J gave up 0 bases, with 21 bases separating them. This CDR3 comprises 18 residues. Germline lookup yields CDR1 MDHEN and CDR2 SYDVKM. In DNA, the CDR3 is TGTGCCAGCAGTTCAAACCCTCGGGACCACTTTTACCAAGAGACCCAGTACTTC. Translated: CASSSNPRDHFYQETQYF.

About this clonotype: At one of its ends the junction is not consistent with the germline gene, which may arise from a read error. This chain's CDR3 is CASSSLGVGPSQDTQYF. CDR3 nucleotide sequence: TGTGCCAGCAGCTCGCTTGGGGTCGGTCCATCGCAAGATACCCAGTACTTC. This chain connects TRBV7-9 to TRBJ2-1; no reliable D call. Gene TRBJ2-5 matches the end of the DNA better, so the J call may be wrong. Germline V CDR1 and CDR2: SEHNR, FQNEAQ (reference sequence). The length of the CDR3 is 17 residues.

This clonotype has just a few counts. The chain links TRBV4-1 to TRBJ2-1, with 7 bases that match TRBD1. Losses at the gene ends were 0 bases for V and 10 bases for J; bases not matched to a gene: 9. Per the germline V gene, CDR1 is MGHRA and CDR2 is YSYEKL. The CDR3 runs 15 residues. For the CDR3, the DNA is TGCGCCAGCAGCCAAGAGGGACAGAAGGCAGGAGAGCAGTTCTTC. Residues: CASSQEGQKAGEQFF.

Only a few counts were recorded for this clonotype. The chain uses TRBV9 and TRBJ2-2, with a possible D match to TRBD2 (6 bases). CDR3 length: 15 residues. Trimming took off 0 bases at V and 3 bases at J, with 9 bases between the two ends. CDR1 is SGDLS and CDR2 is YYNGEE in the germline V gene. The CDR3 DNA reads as TGTGCCAGCAGCGTAGGCGGGATAGACACCGGGGAGCTGTTTTTT. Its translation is CASSVGGIDTGELFF. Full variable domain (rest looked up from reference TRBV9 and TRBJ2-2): DSGVTQTPKHLITATGQRVTLRCSPRSGDLSVYWYQQSLDQGLQFLIQYYNGEERAKGNILERFSAQQFPDLHSELNLSSLELGDSALYFCASSVGGIDTGELFFGEGSRLTVL.

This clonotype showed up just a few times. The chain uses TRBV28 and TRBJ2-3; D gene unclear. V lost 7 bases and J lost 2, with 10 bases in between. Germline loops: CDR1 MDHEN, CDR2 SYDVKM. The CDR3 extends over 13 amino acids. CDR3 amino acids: CASTTPPTDTQYF. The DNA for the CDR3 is TGTGCCAGCACCACACCCCCCACAGATACGCAGTATTTT.

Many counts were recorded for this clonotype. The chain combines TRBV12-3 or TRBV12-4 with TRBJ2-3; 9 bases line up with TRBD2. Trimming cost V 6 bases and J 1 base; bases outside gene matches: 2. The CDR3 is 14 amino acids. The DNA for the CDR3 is TGTGCCAGCAGGATAGCGGGGGGCACAGATACGCAGTATTTT. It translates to CASRIAGGTDTQYF.

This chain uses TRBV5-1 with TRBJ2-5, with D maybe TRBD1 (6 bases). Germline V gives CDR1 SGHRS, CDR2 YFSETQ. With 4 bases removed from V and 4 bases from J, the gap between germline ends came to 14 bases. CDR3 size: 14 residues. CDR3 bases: TGCGCCAGCAGCCGTACACAGGGCCCAGAGACCCAGTACTTC. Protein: CASSRTQGPETQYF.

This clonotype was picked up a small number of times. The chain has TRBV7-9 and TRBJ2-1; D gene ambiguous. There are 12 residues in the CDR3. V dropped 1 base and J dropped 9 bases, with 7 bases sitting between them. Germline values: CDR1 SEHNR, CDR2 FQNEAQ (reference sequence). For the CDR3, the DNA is TGTGCCAGCAGCTTAGTTTCGCGTGAGCAGTTCTTC. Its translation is CASSLVSREQFF.

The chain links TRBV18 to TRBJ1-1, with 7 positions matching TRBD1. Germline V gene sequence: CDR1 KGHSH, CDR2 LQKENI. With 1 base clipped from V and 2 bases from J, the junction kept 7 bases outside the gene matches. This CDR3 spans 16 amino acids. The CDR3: CASSPLRTGSNTEAFF. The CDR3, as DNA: TGTGCCAGCTCACCACTTAGGACAGGTTCTAACACTGAAGCTTTCTTT.

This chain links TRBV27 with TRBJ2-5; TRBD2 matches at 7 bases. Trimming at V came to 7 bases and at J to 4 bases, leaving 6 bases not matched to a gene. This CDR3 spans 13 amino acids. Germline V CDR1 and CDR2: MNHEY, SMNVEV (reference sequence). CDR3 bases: TGTGCCAGCAAGGGGTCGGGGGGAGAGACCCAGTACTTC. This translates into CASKGSGGETQYF.

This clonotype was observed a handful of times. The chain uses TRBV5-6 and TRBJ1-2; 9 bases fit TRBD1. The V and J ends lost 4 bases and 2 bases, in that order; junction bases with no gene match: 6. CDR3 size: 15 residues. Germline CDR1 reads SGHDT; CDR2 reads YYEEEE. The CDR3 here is CASSPGTGQNYGYTF. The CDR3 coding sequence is TGTGCCAGCAGCCCAGGGACAGGGCAGAACTATGGCTACACCTTC.